This paragraph covers one T cell receptor (beta chain) sequence. What it binds is not known. Time point indicated: persistent/refractory GD, antithyroid drugs over 5 years with positive TRAb. PBMCs provided the RNA from which the TCR library was made. Patients of an endocrinology department in Xi'an, China, were included. The source of the sample is a study of regulatory T cells in long-lasting Graves disease. Study overall: Patients with persistent Graves' disease had over 5 years of antithyroid drugs and persistent TSH receptor antibodies.

Points from the study as a whole: Shared public clonotypes totalled approximately 3,000 in persistent patients, compared with roughly 970 in new patients.

Sequencing libraries for TCR beta were prepared with iRepertoire HTBI primers and Arm-PCR of CDR3 regions. From the multiplex PCR reads, TCRdb called clonotypes with MiXCR, one entry per CDR3 protein. The table records roughly 450,000 distinct CDR3 sequences, 20% of them present only once. Germline V gene sequence: CDR1 MNHEY, CDR2 SMNVEV (reference sequence). This CDR3 has 12 residues. V shed 11 bases and J 5 bases; nucleotides not matched to a gene: 6. The sample in question was peripheral blood mononuclear cells (PBMCs), obtained when the disease was refractory, from a patient treated with antithyroid drugs. The chain uses TRBV27 and TRBJ2-3; 8 bases line up with TRBD2. This TCR was sampled from a female donor with Graves disease. CDR3 amino acids: CAERELGDTQYF. As DNA, the CDR3 is TGTGCCGAGCGGGAGTTAGGAGATACGCAGTATTTT.